A selection of T cell receptor beta chains follows, all from one sample in a study of cytomegalovirus exposure and HLA in healthy donors. Assay used: immunoSEQ multiplex PCR; TCRdb lists only in-frame clones, some missing. Of 130,000 or so clones listed, approximately 84% are singletons. Sample: PBMCs. These receptors all stem from a woman in her thirties or forties in good health and CMV-seronegative. The CDR3 runs from the conserved cysteine through the conserved F or W. The D gene is left open where the match is weak. Only some rows state a clone size, as once, few, many or a class for expanded clones.

clone size: -; J gene: TRBJ2-1; V gene: TRBV7-9; D gene: -; CDR3 protein: CASSFTGNGEQFF; CDR3 DNA: TGTGCCAGCAGCTTTACAGGGAATGGTGAGCAGTTCTTC
clone size: -; J gene: TRBJ2-7; V gene: TRBV6-5; D gene: TRBD2; CDR3 protein: CASSPGTSVLYEQYF; CDR3 DNA: TGTGCCAGCAGTCCCGGGACTAGTGTACTCTACGAGCAGTACTTC
clone size: -; J gene: TRBJ2-7; V gene: TRBV7-6; D gene: TRBD1; CDR3 protein: CASSKDRGNYEQYF; CDR3 DNA: TGTGCCAGCAGCAAGGACAGGGGAAACTACGAGCAGTACTTC
clone size: -; J gene: TRBJ2-7; V gene: TRBV4-3; D gene: -; CDR3 protein: CASSFKVQGSYEQYF; CDR3 DNA: TGCGCCAGCAGCTTTAAGGTCCAGGGGTCCTACGAGCAGTACTTC
clone size: -; J gene: TRBJ2-1; V gene: TRBV7-3; D gene: TRBD2; CDR3 protein: CASSILAGGDNEQFF; CDR3 DNA: TGTGCCAGCAGCATACTAGCGGGAGGAGATAATGAGCAGTTCTTC
clone size: -; J gene: TRBJ1-2; V gene: TRBV27; D gene: -; CDR3 protein: CASSDVPGGHGYTF; CDR3 DNA: TGTGCCAGCAGTGACGTTCCAGGAGGTCATGGCTACACCTTC
clone size: -; J gene: TRBJ2-1; V gene: TRBV28; D gene: TRBD2; CDR3 protein: CASSSPSGSSYNEQFF; CDR3 DNA: TGTGCCAGCAGTAGCCCCAGCGGGAGCTCCTACAATGAGCAGTTCTTC
clone size: -; J gene: TRBJ1-2; V gene: TRBV7-9; D gene: -; CDR3 protein: CASSLRGGLVAHGYTF; CDR3 DNA: TGTGCCAGCAGCTTACGTGGGGGGTTGGTGGCCCATGGCTACACCTTC
clone size: -; J gene: TRBJ1-1; V gene: TRBV5-1; D gene: -; CDR3 protein: CASSSWGADTEAFF; CDR3 DNA: TGCGCCAGCAGCTCTTGGGGCGCAGACACTGAAGCTTTCTTT
clone size: -; J gene: TRBJ2-7; V gene: TRBV4-1; D gene: -; CDR3 protein: CASSQAAGRYEQYF; CDR3 DNA: TGCGCCAGCAGCCAAGCGGCGGGCCGATACGAGCAGTACTTC
clone size: -; J gene: TRBJ1-3; V gene: TRBV5-1; D gene: -; CDR3 protein: CASSLESGGPGNTIYF; CDR3 DNA: TGCGCCAGCAGCTTGGAGTCTGGGGGCCCCGGAAACACCATATATTTT
clone size: -; J gene: TRBJ1-1; V gene: TRBV6-6; D gene: TRBD1; CDR3 protein: CASSPGLQGAFF; CDR3 DNA: TGTGCCAGCAGTCCAGGGCTACAGGGGGCTTTCTTT
clone size: -; J gene: TRBJ1-1; V gene: TRBV27; D gene: -; CDR3 protein: CASSLGTTTEAFF; CDR3 DNA: TGTGCCAGCAGTTTAGGGACAACCACTGAAGCTTTCTTT
clone size: -; J gene: TRBJ1-2; V gene: TRBV27; D gene: -; CDR3 protein: CASSLYGENYGYTF; CDR3 DNA: TGTGCCAGCAGTTTATACGGTGAAAACTATGGCTACACCTTC
clone size: -; J gene: TRBJ2-1; V gene: TRBV2; D gene: -; CDR3 protein: CASKAGRIYNEQFF; CDR3 DNA: TGTGCCAGCAAGGCGGGAAGGATTTACAATGAGCAGTTCTTC
clone size: -; J gene: TRBJ2-1; V gene: TRBV21-1; D gene: -; CDR3 protein: CASSITSGENEQFF; CDR3 DNA: TGTGCCAGCAGCATTACTAGCGGTGAGAATGAGCAGTTCTTC
clone size: -; J gene: TRBJ1-1; V gene: TRBV6-1; D gene: TRBD1; CDR3 protein: CASRGTGGNTEAFF; CDR3 DNA: TGTGCCAGCAGAGGGACAGGGGGGAACACTGAAGCTTTCTTT
clone size: -; J gene: TRBJ1-2; V gene: TRBV19; D gene: -; CDR3 protein: CASSMDLQGRPGYGYTF; CDR3 DNA: TGTGCCAGTAGTATGGACTTACAGGGCCGCCCGGGATATGGCTACACCTTC
clone size: -; J gene: TRBJ2-7; V gene: TRBV6-5; D gene: -; CDR3 protein: CASSYSFQGLGLEQYF; CDR3 DNA: TGTGCCAGCAGTTACTCGTTTCAAGGGCTCGGACTCGAGCAGTACTTC
clone size: -; J gene: TRBJ2-1; V gene: TRBV5-1; D gene: -; CDR3 protein: CASSILAGSYNEQFF; CDR3 DNA: TGCGCCAGCAGCATACTAGCTGGGTCCTACAATGAGCAGTTCTTC
clone size: few; J gene: TRBJ2-2; V gene: TRBV28; D gene: -; CDR3 protein: CASSYSGTNTGELFF; CDR3 DNA: TGTGCCAGCAGTTATAGCGGTACGAACACCGGGGAGCTGTTTTTT
clone size: -; J gene: TRBJ1-2; V gene: TRBV6-5; D gene: -; CDR3 protein: CASSYSTVGGFYGYTF; CDR3 DNA: TGTGCCAGCAGTTACTCGACGGTTGGCGGGTTCTATGGCTACACCTTC
clone size: -; J gene: TRBJ2-2; V gene: TRBV30; D gene: TRBD1; CDR3 protein: CAWSGQGYTGELFF; CDR3 DNA: TGTGCCTGGAGTGGACAGGGGTATACCGGGGAGCTGTTTTTT
clone size: -; J gene: TRBJ2-3; V gene: TRBV28; D gene: TRBD2; CDR3 protein: CASSYQRLAGADTQYF; CDR3 DNA: TGTGCCAGCAGTTACCAAAGACTAGCGGGAGCGGATACGCAGTATTTT
clone size: -; J gene: TRBJ1-1; V gene: TRBV18; D gene: -; CDR3 protein: CASSPSGQRNTEAFF; CDR3 DNA: TGTGCCAGCTCACCAAGCGGACAGAGGAACACTGAAGCTTTCTTT